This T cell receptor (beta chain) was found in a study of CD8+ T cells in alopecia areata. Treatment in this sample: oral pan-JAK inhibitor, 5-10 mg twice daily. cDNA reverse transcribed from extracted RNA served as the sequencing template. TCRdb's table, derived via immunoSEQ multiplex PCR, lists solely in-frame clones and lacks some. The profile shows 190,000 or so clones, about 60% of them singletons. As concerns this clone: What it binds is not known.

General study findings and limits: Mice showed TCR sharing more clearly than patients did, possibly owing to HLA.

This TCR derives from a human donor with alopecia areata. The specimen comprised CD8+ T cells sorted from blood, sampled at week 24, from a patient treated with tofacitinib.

CDR3 loop: CASSLGRGPAYEQYF. The CDR3 bases are TGTGCCAGCAGCTTAGGGCGGGGGCCTGCCTACGAGCAGTACTTC. This rearrangement joins TRBV11-2 to TRBJ2-7; a possible D gene is TRBD2 (7 bases). V was pared by 1 base and J by 2 bases, with 12 bases between. Germline CDR1 and CDR2: SGHAT and FQNNGV. The CDR3 spans 15 residues.